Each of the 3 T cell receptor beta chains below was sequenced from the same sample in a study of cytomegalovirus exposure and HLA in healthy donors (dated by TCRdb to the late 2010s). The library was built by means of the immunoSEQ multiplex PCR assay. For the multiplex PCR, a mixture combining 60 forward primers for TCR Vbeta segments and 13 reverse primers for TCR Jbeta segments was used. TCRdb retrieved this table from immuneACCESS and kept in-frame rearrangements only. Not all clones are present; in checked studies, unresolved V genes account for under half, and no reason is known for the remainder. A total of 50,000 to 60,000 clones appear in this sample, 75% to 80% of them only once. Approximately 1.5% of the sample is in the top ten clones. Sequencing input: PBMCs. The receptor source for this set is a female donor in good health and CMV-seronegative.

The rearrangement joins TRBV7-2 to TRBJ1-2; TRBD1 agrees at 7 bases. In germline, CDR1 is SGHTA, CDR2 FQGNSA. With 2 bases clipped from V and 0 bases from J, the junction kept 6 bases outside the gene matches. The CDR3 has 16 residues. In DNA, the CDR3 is TGTGCCAGCAGCTTAACTGTCGGGACAGCTAACTATGGCTACACCTTC. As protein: CASSLTVGTANYGYTF.

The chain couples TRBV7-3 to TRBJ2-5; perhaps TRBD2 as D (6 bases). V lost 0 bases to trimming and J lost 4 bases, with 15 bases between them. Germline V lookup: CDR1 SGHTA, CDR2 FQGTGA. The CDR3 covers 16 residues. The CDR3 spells CASSLTGRLRGETQYF. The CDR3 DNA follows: TGTGCCAGCAGCTTAACGGGGAGGCTTAGGGGAGAGACCCAGTACTTC.

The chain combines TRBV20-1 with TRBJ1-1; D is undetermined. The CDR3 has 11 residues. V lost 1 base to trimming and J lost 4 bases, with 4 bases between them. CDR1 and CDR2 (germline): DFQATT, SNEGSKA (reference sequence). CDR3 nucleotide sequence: TGCAGTGCTAGAGGGGCCACTGAAGCTTTCTTT. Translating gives CSARGATEAFF.